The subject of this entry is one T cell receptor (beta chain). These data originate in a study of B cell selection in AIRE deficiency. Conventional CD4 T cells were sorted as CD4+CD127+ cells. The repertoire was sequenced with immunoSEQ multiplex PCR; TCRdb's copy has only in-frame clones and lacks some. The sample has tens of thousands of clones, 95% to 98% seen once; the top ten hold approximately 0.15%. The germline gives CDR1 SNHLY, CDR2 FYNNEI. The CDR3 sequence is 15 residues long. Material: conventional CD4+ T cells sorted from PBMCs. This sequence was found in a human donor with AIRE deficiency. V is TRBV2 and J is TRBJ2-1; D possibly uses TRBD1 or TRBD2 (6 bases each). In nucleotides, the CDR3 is TGTGGGCGAACAAAGGGGGGCATAATCTACAATGAGCAGTTCTTC. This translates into CGRTKGGIIYNEQFF.